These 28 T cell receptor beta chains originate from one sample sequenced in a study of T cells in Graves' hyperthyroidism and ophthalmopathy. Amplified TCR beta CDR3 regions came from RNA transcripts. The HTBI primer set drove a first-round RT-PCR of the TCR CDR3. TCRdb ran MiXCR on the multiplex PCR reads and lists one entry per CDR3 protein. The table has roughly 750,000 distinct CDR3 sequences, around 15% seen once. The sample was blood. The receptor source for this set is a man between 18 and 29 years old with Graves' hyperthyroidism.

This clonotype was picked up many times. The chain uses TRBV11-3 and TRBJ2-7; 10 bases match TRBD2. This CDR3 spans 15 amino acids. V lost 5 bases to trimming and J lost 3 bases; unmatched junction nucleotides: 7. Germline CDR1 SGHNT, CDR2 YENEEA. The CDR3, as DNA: TGTGCCAGCAGCGAAGAAGCGGGGGGGGTCTACGAGCAGTACTTC. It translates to CASSEEAGGVYEQYF.

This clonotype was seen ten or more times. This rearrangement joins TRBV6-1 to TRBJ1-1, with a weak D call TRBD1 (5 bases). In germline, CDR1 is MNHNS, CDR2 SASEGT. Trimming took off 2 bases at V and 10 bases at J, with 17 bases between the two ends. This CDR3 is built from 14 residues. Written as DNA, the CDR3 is TGTGCCAGCAGTGAACTTTCGTTTCTCGGGACAGCTTTCTTT. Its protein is CASSELSFLGTAFF.

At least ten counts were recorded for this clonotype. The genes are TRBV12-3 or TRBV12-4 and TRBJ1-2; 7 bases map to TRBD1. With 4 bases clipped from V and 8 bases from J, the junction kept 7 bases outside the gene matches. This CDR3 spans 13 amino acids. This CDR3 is CASSSPQGDGYTF. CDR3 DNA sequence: TGTGCCAGCAGTTCCCCCCAGGGGGACGGCTACACCTTC.

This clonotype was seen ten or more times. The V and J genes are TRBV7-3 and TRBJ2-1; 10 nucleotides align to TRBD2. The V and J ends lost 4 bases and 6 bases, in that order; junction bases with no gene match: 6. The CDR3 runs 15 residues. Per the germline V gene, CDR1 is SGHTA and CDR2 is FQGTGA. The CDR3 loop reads CASSSLAGVFNEQFF. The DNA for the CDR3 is TGTGCCAGCAGCTCTCTAGCGGGAGTCTTCAATGAGCAGTTCTTC.

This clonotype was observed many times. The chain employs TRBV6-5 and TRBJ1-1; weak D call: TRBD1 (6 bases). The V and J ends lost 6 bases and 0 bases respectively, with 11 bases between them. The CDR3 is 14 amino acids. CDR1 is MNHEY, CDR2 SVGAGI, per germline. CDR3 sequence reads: CASSITGMNTEAFF. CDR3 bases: TGTGCCAGCAGCATAACAGGGATGAACACTGAAGCTTTCTTT.

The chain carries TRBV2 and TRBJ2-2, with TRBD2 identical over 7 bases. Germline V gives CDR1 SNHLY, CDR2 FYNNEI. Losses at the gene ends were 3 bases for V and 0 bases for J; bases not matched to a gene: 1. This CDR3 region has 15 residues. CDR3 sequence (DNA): TGTGCCAGCAGTGAGCGGGGGTCGAACACCGGGGAGCTGTTTTTT. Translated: CASSERGSNTGELFF.

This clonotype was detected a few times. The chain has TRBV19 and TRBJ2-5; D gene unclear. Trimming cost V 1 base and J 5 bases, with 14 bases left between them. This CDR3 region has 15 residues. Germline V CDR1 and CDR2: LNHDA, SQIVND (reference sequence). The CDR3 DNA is TGTGCCAGTAGTATAGGTGACTCTCGGTGGGAGACCCAGTACTTC. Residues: CASSIGDSRWETQYF. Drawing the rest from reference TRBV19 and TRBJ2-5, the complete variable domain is DGGITQSPKYLFRKEGQNVTLSCEQNLNHDAMYWYRQDPGQGLRLIYYSQIVNDFQKGDIAEGYSVSREKKESFPLTVTSAQKNPTAFYLCASSIGDSRWETQYFGPGTRLLVL.

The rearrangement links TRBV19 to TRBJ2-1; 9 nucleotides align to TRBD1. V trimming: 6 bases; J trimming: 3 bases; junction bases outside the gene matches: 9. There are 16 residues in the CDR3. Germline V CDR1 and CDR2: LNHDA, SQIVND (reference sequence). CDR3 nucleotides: TGTGCCAGTAGCAAAACCGGACAGGGGATCTACAATGAGCAGTTCTTC. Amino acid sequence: CASSKTGQGIYNEQFF.

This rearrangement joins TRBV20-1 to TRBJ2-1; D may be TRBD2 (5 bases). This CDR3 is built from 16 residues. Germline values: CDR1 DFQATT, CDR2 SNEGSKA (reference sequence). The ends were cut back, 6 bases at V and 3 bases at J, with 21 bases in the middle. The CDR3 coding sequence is TGCAGTGCACCTACCCCCCGGCGCCGGGGCTACAATGAGCAGTTCTTC. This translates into CSAPTPRRRGYNEQFF.

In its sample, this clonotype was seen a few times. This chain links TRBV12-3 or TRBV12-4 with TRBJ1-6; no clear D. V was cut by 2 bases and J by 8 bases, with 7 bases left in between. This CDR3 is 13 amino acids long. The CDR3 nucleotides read TGTGCCAGCAGTTTACTACGTGATTCACCCCTCCACTTT. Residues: CASSLLRDSPLHF.

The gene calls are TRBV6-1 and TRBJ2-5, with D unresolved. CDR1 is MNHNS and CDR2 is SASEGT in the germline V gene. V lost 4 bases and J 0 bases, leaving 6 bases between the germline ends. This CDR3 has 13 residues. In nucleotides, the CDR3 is TGTGCCAGCAGTGGGGCGCACCAAGAGACCCAGTACTTC. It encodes CASSGAHQETQYF.

The CDR3 here is CASSYSDREFRNGELFF. The CDR3 DNA follows: TGTGCCAGCAGTTACTCGGATCGAGAGTTTCGGAACGGGGAGCTGTTTTTT. The V gene is TRBV12-3 or TRBV12-4, the J gene TRBJ2-2; no definite D call. The CDR3 has 17 amino acids. Trimming shortened V by 4 bases and J by 7 bases, and 22 bases separated the two germline ends.

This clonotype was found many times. CDR3 protein: CASEGPEAFF. CDR3 DNA sequence: TGTGCCAGCGAGGGACCTGAAGCTTTCTTT. The rearrangement joins TRBV9 to TRBJ1-1; D is perhaps TRBD1 (5 bases). Trimming took 7 bases from V and 6 from J, leaving 7 bases between them. The length of the CDR3 is 10 residues. The germline V gene has CDR1 SGDLS and CDR2 YYNGEE.

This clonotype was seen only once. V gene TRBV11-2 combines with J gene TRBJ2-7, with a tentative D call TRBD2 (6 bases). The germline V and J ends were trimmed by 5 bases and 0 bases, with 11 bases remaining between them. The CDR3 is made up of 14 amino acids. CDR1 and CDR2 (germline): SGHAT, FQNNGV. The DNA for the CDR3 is TGTGCCAGCAGCCCAACACTAGCCTCCTACGAGCAGTACTTC. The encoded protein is CASSPTLASYEQYF.

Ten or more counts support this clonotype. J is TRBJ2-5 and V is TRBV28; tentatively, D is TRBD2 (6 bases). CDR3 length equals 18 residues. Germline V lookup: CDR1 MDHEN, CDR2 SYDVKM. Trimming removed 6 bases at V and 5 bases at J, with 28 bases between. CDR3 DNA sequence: TGTGCCAGCAGCCGGCCTGTTTGGGGGAGGATTATAGTGGAGACCCAGTACTTC. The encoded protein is CASSRPVWGRIIVETQYF.

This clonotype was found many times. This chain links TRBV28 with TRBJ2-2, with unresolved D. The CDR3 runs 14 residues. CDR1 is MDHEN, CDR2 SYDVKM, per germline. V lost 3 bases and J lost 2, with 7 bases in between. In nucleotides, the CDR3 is TGTGCCAGCAGTTTTTCTCAAAACACCGGGGAGCTGTTTTTT. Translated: CASSFSQNTGELFF.

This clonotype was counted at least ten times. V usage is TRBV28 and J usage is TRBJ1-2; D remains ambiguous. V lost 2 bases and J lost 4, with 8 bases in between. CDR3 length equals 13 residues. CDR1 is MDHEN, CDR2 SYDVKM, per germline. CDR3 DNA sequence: TGTGCCAGCAGTTTAATGAAGGTCTATGGCTACACCTTC. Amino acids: CASSLMKVYGYTF.

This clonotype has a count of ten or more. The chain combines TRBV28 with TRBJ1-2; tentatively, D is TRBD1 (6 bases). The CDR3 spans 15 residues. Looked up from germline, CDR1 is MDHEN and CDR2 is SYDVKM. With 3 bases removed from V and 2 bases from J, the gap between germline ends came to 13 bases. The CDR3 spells CASSFPGVDNYGYTF. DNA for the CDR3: TGTGCCAGCAGTTTCCCAGGGGTTGACAACTATGGCTACACCTTC.

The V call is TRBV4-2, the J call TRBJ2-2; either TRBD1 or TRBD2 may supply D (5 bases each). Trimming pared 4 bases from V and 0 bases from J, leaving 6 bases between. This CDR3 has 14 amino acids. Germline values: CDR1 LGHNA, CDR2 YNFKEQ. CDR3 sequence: CASSRDANTGELFF. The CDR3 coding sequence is TGTGCCAGCAGCCGGGACGCGAACACCGGGGAGCTGTTTTTT.

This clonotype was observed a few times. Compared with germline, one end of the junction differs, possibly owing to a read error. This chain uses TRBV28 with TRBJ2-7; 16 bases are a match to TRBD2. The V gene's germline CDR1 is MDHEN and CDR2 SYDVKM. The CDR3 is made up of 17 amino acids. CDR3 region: CVSQTSGTSGREDEQYF. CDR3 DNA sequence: TGTGTCAGCCAAACCTCCGGGACTAGCGGGAGGGAAGACGAGCAGTACTTC. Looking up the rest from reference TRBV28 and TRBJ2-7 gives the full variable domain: DVKVTQSSRYLVKRTGEKVFLECVQDMDHENMFWYRQDPGLGLRLIYFSYDVKMKEKGDIPEGYSVSREKKERFSLILESASTNQTSMYLCVSQTSGTSGREDEQYFGPGTRLTVT.

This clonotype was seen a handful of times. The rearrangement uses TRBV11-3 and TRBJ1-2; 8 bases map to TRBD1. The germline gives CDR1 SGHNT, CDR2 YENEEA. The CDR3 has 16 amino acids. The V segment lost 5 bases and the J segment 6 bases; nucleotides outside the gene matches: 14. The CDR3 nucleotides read TGTGCCAGCAGCGCTAGGTACCGGGACAGGATGGATGGCTACACCTTC. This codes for CASSARYRDRMDGYTF.

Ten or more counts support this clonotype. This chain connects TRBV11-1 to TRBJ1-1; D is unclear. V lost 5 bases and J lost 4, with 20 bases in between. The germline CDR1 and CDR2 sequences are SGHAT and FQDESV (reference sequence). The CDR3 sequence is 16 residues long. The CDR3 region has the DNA TGTGCCAGCAGCCATCACCTCCGGGGAGGGAGCACTGAAGCTTTCTTT. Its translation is CASSHHLRGGSTEAFF. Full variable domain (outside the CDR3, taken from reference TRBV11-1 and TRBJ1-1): EAEVAQSPRYKITEKSQAVAFWCDPISGHATLYWYRQILGQGPELLVQFQDESVVDDSQLPKDRFSAERLKGVDSTLKIQPAELGDSAMYLCASSHHLRGGSTEAFFGQGTRLTVV.

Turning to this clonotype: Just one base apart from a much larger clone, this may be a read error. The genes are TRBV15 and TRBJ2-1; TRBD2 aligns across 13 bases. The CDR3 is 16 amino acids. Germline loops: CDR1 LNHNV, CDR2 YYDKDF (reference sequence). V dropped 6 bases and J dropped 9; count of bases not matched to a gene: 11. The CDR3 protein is CATRGRTSGSRGEQFF. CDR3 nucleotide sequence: TGTGCCACCAGGGGGAGGACTAGCGGGAGTAGGGGTGAGCAGTTCTTC.

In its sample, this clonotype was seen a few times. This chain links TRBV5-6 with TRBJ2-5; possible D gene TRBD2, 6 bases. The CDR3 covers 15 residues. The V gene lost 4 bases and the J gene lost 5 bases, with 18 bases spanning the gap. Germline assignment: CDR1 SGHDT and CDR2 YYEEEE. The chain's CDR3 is CASSPWDGAGETQYF. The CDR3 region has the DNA TGTGCCAGCAGCCCGTGGGACGGGGCGGGGGAGACCCAGTACTTC.

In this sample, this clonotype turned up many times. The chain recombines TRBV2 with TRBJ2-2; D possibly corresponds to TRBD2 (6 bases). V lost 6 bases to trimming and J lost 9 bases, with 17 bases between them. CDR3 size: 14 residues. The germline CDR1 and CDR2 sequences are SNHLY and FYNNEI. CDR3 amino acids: CASREGLPLRELFF. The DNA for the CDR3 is TGTGCCAGCAGGGAGGGACTCCCACTCCGGGAGCTGTTTTTT. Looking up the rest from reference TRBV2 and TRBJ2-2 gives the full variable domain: EPEVTQTPSHQVTQMGQEVILRCVPISNHLYFYWYRQILGQKVEFLVSFYNNEISEKSEIFDDQFSVERPDGSNFTLKIRSTKLEDSAMYFCASREGLPLRELFFGEGSRLTVL.

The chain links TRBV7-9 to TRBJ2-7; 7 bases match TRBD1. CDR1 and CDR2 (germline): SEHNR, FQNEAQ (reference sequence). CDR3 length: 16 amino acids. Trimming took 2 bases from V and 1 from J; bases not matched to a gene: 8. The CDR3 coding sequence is TGTGCCAGCAGCTTAAGGGCCGACAGGGCATCCTACGAGCAGTACTTC. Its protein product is CASSLRADRASYEQYF. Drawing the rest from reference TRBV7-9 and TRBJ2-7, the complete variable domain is DTGVSQNPRHKITKRGQNVTFRCDPISEHNRLYWYRQTLGQGPEFLTYFQNEAQLEKSRLLSDRFSAERPKGSFSTLEIQRTEQGDSAMYLCASSLRADRASYEQYFGPGTRLTVT.

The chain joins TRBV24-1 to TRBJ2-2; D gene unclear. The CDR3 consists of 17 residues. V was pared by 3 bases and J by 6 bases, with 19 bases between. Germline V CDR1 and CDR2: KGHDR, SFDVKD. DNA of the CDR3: TGTGCCACCAGTGATCTACCTACCTCCGGGCTTGCCGGGGAGCTGTTTTTT. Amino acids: CATSDLPTSGLAGELFF.

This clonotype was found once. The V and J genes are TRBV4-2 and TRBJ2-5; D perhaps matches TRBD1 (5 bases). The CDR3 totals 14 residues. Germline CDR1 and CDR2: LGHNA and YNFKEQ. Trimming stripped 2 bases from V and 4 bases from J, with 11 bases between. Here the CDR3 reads CASSQTGLGETQYF. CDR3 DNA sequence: TGTGCCAGCAGCCAAACAGGTCTGGGAGAGACCCAGTACTTC.